This T cell receptor beta chain was found in a study of CD8+ T cells in alopecia areata. This clone appeared a few times. Treatment described: oral pan-JAK inhibitor, 5-10 mg twice daily. The CDR3 spans 14 residues. Per the germline V gene, CDR1 is SGHNT and CDR2 is YYREEE (reference sequence). V was cut by 2 bases and J by 3 bases, with 9 bases left in between. Isolated RNA was reverse transcribed into cDNA used as the sequencing template. Generated by immunoSEQ multiplex PCR, the TCRdb table keeps only in-frame clones and is missing some. The sample records over 150,000 clones, 45% to 65% being singletons.

This rearrangement joins TRBV5-4 to TRBJ1-3; the D gene is possibly TRBD1 (5 bases). The source of this sequence is a human donor with alopecia areata. Source: CD4+ T cells sorted from blood, taken at week 4, from a patient treated with tofacitinib. The CDR3 loop reads CASSFQGVGNTIYF. The CDR3 region has the DNA TGTGCCAGCAGCTTCCAAGGGGTTGGAAACACCATATATTTT.